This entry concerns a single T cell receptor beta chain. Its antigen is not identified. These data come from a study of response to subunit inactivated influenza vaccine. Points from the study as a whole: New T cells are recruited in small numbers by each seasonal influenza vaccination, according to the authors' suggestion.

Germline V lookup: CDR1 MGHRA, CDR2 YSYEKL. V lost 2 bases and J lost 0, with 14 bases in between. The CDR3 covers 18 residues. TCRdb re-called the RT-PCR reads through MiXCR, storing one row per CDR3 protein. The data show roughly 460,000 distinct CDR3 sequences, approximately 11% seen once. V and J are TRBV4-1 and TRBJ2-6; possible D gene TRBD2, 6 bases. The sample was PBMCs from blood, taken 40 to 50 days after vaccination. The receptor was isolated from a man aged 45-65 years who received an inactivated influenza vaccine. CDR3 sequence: CASSQFTGVSSGANVLTF. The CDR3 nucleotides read TGCGCCAGCAGCCAATTCACGGGAGTGAGCTCTGGGGCCAACGTCCTGACTTTC.